This T cell receptor (beta chain) was identified in a study of blood T cell repertoires in COVID-19. Method: immunoSEQ multiplex PCR; TCRdb's copy keeps in-frame clones and lacks some. The data show just under 70,000 clones, 75% to 90% seen once. Germline CDR1 and CDR2: GTSNPN and SVGIG (reference sequence). The germline V and J ends were trimmed by 4 bases and 2 bases, with 12 bases remaining between them. This CDR3 has 13 residues. The chain couples TRBV30 to TRBJ2-7; no clear D. The specimen was peripheral blood. The clonotype was recovered from a man aged 30-40 years with acute or convalescent COVID-19. CDR3 region: CAWKTPGPYEQYF. DNA of the CDR3: TGTGCCTGGAAAACCCCGGGTCCCTACGAGCAGTACTTC.